The 28 T cell receptor beta chains below all came from one sample that was sequenced in a study of blood T cell repertoires in COVID-19. This table comes from immunoSEQ multiplex PCR, and its TCRdb copy is limited to in-frame clones, with some not included. The sample shows 250,000 or so clones, roughly 81% of them seen only once. Sequenced: PBMCs or T cells enriched from blood (not recorded which). Source of these receptors: a woman between 50 and 59 years old who had been exposed to COVID-19.

The V and J genes are TRBV12-5 and TRBJ1-4; 7 bases are a match to TRBD1. J was trimmed by 8 bases and V by 5 bases; bases with no gene match: 14. This CDR3 has 16 amino acids. Germline V gives CDR1 LGHNT, CDR2 FRNRAP. CDR3 loop: CASGQFYGTALEKLFF. CDR3 DNA: TGTGCTAGTGGTCAGTTCTACGGGACAGCGTTAGAAAAACTGTTTTTT.

The rearrangement links TRBV28 to TRBJ2-1; D call uncertain. The CDR3 has 12 amino acids. Germline CDR1 is MDHEN and CDR2 is SYDVKM. V lost 1 base to trimming and J lost 7 bases, with 5 bases between them. The CDR3, as DNA: TGTGCCAGCAGTTTATCCGAGAATGAGCAGTTCTTC. Its protein product is CASSLSENEQFF.

The V and J genes are TRBV11-2 and TRBJ2-1; TRBD2 matches 10 bases. After removal of 0 bases from V and 9 bases from J, the junction contained 14 bases not matched to a gene. The germline V gene encodes CDR1 SGHAT and CDR2 FQNNGV. The CDR3 is 18 amino acids. CDR3 loop: CASSLDPPERGGSGEQFF. The DNA of the CDR3 is TGTGCCAGCAGCTTAGACCCCCCGGAGCGGGGGGGCTCGGGTGAGCAGTTCTTC.

The chain carries TRBV3-1 (or the pseudogene TRBV3-2) and TRBJ1-1; D is perhaps TRBD1 (5 bases). The germline V gene has CDR1 LGHDT and CDR2 YNNKEL (reference sequence). This CDR3 comprises 17 residues. V shed 2 bases and J shed 1 base, with 17 bases lying between them. The CDR3 DNA sequence: TGTGCCAGCAGCCAAAGCCGCCCGGGGGTAGGGAACACTGAAGCTTTCTTT. Translation: CASSQSRPGVGNTEAFF.

The V and J genes are TRBV7-9 and TRBJ1-4; TRBD1 matches 9 bases. V lost 5 bases and J lost 4; bases outside the gene matches: 8. This CDR3 is 16 amino acids long. From germline, CDR1 is SEHNR and CDR2 FQNEAQ (reference sequence). The CDR3, as DNA: TGTGCCAGCAGCGGGGGCCCGACAGGGGGTAATGAAAAACTGTTTTTT. It encodes CASSGGPTGGNEKLFF.

The count of this clone is one. The chain combines TRBV5-8 with TRBJ1-3, with D unresolved. Germline lookup yields CDR1 SGHTS and CDR2 YDEGEE. Trimming shortened V by 0 bases and J by 8 bases, and 9 bases separated the two germline ends. The CDR3 is made up of 13 amino acids. CDR3 sequence: CASSLARSDTIYF. CDR3 nucleotide sequence: TGTGCCAGCAGCTTGGCCAGGTCGGACACCATATATTTT.

The J gene is TRBJ2-2, the V gene TRBV24-1, with TRBD2 as a possible D gene (5 bases). Trimming pared 4 bases from V and 5 bases from J, leaving 13 bases between. CDR1 is KGHDR and CDR2 is SFDVKD in the germline V gene. This CDR3 has 15 amino acids. CDR3 region: CATSEPGFRTGELFF. The CDR3 DNA follows: TGTGCCACCAGTGAACCGGGATTCAGAACCGGGGAGCTGTTTTTT.

The chain has TRBV10-2 and TRBJ1-6; possible D gene TRBD1, 5 bases. CDR1 WSHSY and CDR2 SAAADI come from the germline V gene. The CDR3 loop spans 14 amino acids. Trimming shortened V by 6 bases and J by 0 bases, and 6 bases separated the two germline ends. The CDR3 spells CASRTVSYNSPLHF. CDR3 coding DNA: TGCGCCAGCAGGACAGTCTCCTATAATTCACCCCTCCACTTT.

The rearrangement links TRBV4-2 to TRBJ1-6; D gene unclear. CDR1 LGHNA and CDR2 YNFKEQ come from the germline V gene. V was pared by 1 base and J by 0 bases, with 4 bases between. This CDR3 has 15 residues. The CDR3 region is CASSQVFSYNSPLHF. The CDR3 nucleotides are TGTGCCAGCAGCCAAGTCTTCTCCTATAATTCACCCCTCCACTTT.

Remarks on this clone: A junction boundary mismatches the germline segment, possibly from a read error. The chain employs TRBV9 and TRBJ1-2; TRBD1 agrees at 9 bases. This CDR3 is 15 amino acids long. The V gene's germline CDR1 is SGDLS and CDR2 YYNGEE. The CDR3 here is CASTVAGQGRVGYTF. DNA of the CDR3: TGTGCCAGCACCGTAGCGGGACAGGGAAGGGTGGGCTACACCTTC.

CDR3 in DNA: TGTGCCAGCTCACCAAACAGGATCAACACTGAAGCTTTCTTT. This encodes CASSPNRINTEAFF. The J gene is TRBJ1-1, the V gene TRBV18; D might be TRBD1 (5 bases). In germline, CDR1 is KGHSH, CDR2 LQKENI. Trimming stripped 2 bases from V and 2 bases from J, with 9 bases between. The CDR3 loop spans 14 amino acids.

CDR3 sequence (DNA): TGTGCCACCAGCTTAGGACAGGGGGAGGAAAAACTGTTTTTT. Translated, it gives CATSLGQGEEKLFF. V gene TRBV15 combines with J gene TRBJ1-4, with 10 bases matching TRBD1. V was pared by 5 bases and J by 8 bases, with 5 bases of the junction left unmatched. Germline CDR1 and CDR2: LNHNV and YYDKDF (reference sequence). The CDR3 has 14 amino acids.

V and J are TRBV7-2 and TRBJ1-4, with D unresolved. Germline V lookup: CDR1 SGHTA, CDR2 FQGNSA. Between the trimmed V and J ends, which lost 2 bases and 6 bases, there was a span of 10 bases. The length of the CDR3 is 14 residues. The CDR3, as DNA: TGTGCCAGCAGCTTACTCCCTGGGCATGAAAAACTGTTTTTT. This sequence encodes CASSLLPGHEKLFF.

V gene TRBV24-1 combines with J gene TRBJ1-1, with D uncertain. CDR3 length: 15 amino acids. V gave up 2 bases and J gave up 0 bases, with 9 bases separating them. Germline values: CDR1 KGHDR, CDR2 SFDVKD. The CDR3 loop reads CATSDSEGVNTEAFF. CDR3 DNA: TGTGCCACCAGTGATTCTGAGGGTGTGAACACTGAAGCTTTCTTT.

The V call is TRBV28, the J call TRBJ1-1; 9 bases fit TRBD1. Germline CDR1 reads MDHEN; CDR2 reads SYDVKM. Trimming at V came to 5 bases and at J to 5 bases, leaving 12 bases not matched to a gene. The CDR3 covers 16 residues. DNA for the CDR3: TGTGCCAGCAGTCGCATGACGGGGACAGGGCCAACTGAAGCTTTCTTT. Its protein is CASSRMTGTGPTEAFF.

The chain recombines TRBV14 with TRBJ1-1; possibly TRBD1 for D (6 bases). V dropped 4 bases and J dropped 4 bases, with 16 bases sitting between them. There are 15 residues in the CDR3. Germline V gene data show CDR1 as SGHDN and CDR2 as FVKESK. The CDR3 sequence: CASSLYRDQITEAFF. The CDR3 DNA reads TGTGCCAGCAGCCTCTACAGGGACCAAATCACTGAAGCTTTCTTT.

This chain links TRBV28 with TRBJ2-6; D possibly corresponds to TRBD1 (5 bases). In germline, CDR1 is MDHEN, CDR2 SYDVKM. Between the trimmed V and J ends, which lost 5 bases and 4 bases, there was a span of 12 bases. The CDR3 contains 15 residues. The CDR3 region has the DNA TGTGCCAGCAGTCTGGACACTGTAGGGGCCAACGTCCTGACTTTC. Translating gives CASSLDTVGANVLTF.

V gene TRBV4-3 combines with J gene TRBJ2-3; D gene unclear. The CDR3 is made up of 15 amino acids. V was shortened by 0 bases and J by 4 bases, with 11 bases between the two germline ends. Germline loops: CDR1 LGHNA, CDR2 YSLEER. CDR3: CASSQERVSSDTQYF. The CDR3 DNA sequence: TGCGCCAGCAGCCAAGAACGGGTATCGTCAGATACGCAGTATTTT.

The CDR3 DNA follows: TGTGCCAGCAGCCCACCGGGACTAGCGTCCACCGGGGAGCTGTTTTTT. This gives the protein CASSPPGLASTGELFF. This chain links TRBV9 with TRBJ2-2; 10 nucleotides match TRBD2. After removal of 4 bases from V and 4 bases from J, the junction contained 7 bases not matched to a gene. CDR3 length: 16 residues. Germline V lookup: CDR1 SGDLS, CDR2 YYNGEE.

The chain joins TRBV2 to TRBJ2-5, with 7 bases identical to TRBD2. Unmatched junction bases numbered 5, after V lost 7 bases and J lost 0 bases. The CDR3 contains 14 residues. CDR1 is SNHLY, CDR2 FYNNEI, per germline. The CDR3 here is CASTLGTNQETQYF. CDR3 nucleotides: TGTGCCAGCACCCTAGGGACTAACCAAGAGACCCAGTACTTC.

This chain connects TRBV3-1 (or the pseudogene TRBV3-2) to TRBJ1-1; 11 nucleotides match TRBD1. CDR1 is LGHDT, CDR2 YNNKEL, per germline (reference sequence). With 6 bases clipped from V and 1 base from J, the junction kept 16 bases outside the gene matches. The CDR3 is 19 amino acids. CDR3 in DNA: TGTGCCAGCAGTCAGAGGACCGGGACAGGGGGATCTAGGAACACTGAAGCTTTCTTT. Its translation: CASSQRTGTGGSRNTEAFF.

This clone showed up just a few times. The chain couples TRBV7-9 to TRBJ2-7; 8 bases are a match to TRBD1. Per the germline V gene, CDR1 is SEHNR and CDR2 is FQNEAQ (reference sequence). The CDR3 contains 15 residues. Germline trimming cut 5 bases from V and 3 bases from J; bases unmatched to any gene: 9. This CDR3 is CASSDRDRYFYEQYF. Written as DNA, the CDR3 is TGTGCCAGCAGCGACCGGGACAGGTATTTCTACGAGCAGTACTTC.

V gene TRBV3-1 (or the pseudogene TRBV3-2) combines with J gene TRBJ1-1, with D tentatively TRBD1 (5 bases). The CDR3 extends over 15 amino acids. Deletions cut 2 bases from V and 1 base from J, with 11 bases between. Germline V CDR1 and CDR2: LGHDT, YNNKEL (reference sequence). The CDR3 bases are TGTGCCAGCAGCCAACTTTGGCAGGGGAACACTGAAGCTTTCTTT. This gives the protein CASSQLWQGNTEAFF.

The chain combines TRBV28 with TRBJ1-1; D not certain. The CDR3 totals 14 residues. Germline loops: CDR1 MDHEN, CDR2 SYDVKM. Trimming stripped 6 bases from V and 5 bases from J, with 16 bases between. CDR3 region: CASSPRRVRTEAFF. CDR3 sequence (DNA): TGTGCCAGCAGCCCCAGGAGGGTGAGGACTGAAGCTTTCTTT.

This clone was picked up one time. This chain connects TRBV5-5 to TRBJ1-2; 7 nucleotides align to TRBD1. This CDR3 comprises 14 residues. Germline V gene sequence: CDR1 SGHKS, CDR2 YYEKEE (reference sequence). V lost 0 bases, J lost 7 bases, and 6 bases stayed unmatched. The CDR3 sequence is CASSLDRGQGGYTF. CDR3 nucleotides: TGTGCCAGCAGCTTGGACAGGGGCCAGGGTGGCTACACCTTC.

This clone has more than one count but fewer than ten. The chain employs TRBV6-5 and TRBJ2-7; unclear D gene. CDR1 is MNHEY, CDR2 SVGAGI, per germline. V was shortened by 0 bases and J by 5 bases, with 11 bases between the two germline ends. CDR3 length: 14 amino acids. This CDR3 is CASSYSLGSHEQYF. In nucleotides, the CDR3 is TGTGCCAGCAGTTACTCCCTAGGCTCACACGAGCAGTACTTC.

The rearrangement uses TRBV7-2 and TRBJ1-3, with TRBD1 identical over 9 bases. V gave up 6 bases and J gave up 0 bases; unmatched junction bases: 15. The CDR3 covers 19 residues. The germline V gene encodes CDR1 SGHTA and CDR2 FQGNSA. The CDR3 nucleotides are TGTGCCAGCAGGATTAGAGGGGGACAGGGTCCTACCTCTGGAAACACCATATATTTT. It yields the protein CASRIRGGQGPTSGNTIYF.

The V gene is TRBV7-9, the J gene TRBJ1-2; 9 positions match TRBD1. Germline lookup yields CDR1 SEHNR and CDR2 FQNEAQ (reference sequence). This CDR3 region has 14 residues. V was pared by 5 bases and J by 4 bases, with 5 bases of the junction left unmatched. The DNA of the CDR3 is TGTGCCAGCAGCGCCCCGACAGGGGGCTATGGCTACACCTTC. This gives the protein CASSAPTGGYGYTF.